This TCR beta chain was identified in a study of cytotoxic CD8 clonotypes in ibrutinib-treated CLL. J gave up 5 bases and V 2 bases, and 7 bases lay outside the gene matches. From germline, CDR1 is SNHLY and CDR2 FYNNEI. The CDR3 is made up of 15 amino acids. The table came from immunoSEQ multiplex PCR; TCRdb's copy has only in-frame clones and leaves some out. The sample lists over 100,000 clones; approximately 83% were seen once. The rearrangement uses TRBV2 and TRBJ2-3; 7 positions agree with TRBD2. The sequence came from a human donor with chronic lymphocytic leukemia. Sequencing was performed on PBMCs, taken after 24 months of ibrutinib treatment. The CDR3 coding sequence is TGTGCCAGCAGTGAAAGCGGGACTACGGAAGATACGCAGTATTTT. Translating it yields CASSESGTTEDTQYF.